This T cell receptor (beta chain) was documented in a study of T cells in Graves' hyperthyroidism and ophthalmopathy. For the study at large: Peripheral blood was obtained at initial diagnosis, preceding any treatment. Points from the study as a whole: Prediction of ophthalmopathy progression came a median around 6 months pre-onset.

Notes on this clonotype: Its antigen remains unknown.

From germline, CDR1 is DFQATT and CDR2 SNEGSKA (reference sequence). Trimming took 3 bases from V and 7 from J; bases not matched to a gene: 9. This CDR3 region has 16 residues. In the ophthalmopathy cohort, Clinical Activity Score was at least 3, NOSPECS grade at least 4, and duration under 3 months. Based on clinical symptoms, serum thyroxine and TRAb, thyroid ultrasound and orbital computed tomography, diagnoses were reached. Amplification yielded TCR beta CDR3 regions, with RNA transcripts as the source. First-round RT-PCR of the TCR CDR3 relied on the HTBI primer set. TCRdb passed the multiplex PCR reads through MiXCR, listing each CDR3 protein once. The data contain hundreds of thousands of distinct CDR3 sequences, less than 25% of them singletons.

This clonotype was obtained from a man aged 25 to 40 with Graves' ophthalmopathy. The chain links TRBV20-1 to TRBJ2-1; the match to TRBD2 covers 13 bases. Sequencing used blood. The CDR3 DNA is TGCAGTGCTAGTTTACCGGGACTAGCGGGAAGGAATGAGCAGTTCTTC. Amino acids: CSASLPGLAGRNEQFF.